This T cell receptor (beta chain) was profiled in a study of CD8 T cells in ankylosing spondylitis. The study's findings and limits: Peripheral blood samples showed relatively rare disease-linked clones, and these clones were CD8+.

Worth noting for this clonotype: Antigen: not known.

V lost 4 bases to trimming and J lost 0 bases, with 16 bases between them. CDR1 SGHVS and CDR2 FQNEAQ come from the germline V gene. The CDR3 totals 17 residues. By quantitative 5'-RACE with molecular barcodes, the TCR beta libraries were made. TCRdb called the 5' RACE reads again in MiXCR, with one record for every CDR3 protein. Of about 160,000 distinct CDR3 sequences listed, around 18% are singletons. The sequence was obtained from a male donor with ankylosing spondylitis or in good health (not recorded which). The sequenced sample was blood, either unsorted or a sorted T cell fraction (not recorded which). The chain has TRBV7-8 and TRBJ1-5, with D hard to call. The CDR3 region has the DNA TGTGCCAGCAGCTCGAAGATCGGCGCTACTAGCAATCAGCCCCAGCATTTT. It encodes CASSSKIGATSNQPQHF.